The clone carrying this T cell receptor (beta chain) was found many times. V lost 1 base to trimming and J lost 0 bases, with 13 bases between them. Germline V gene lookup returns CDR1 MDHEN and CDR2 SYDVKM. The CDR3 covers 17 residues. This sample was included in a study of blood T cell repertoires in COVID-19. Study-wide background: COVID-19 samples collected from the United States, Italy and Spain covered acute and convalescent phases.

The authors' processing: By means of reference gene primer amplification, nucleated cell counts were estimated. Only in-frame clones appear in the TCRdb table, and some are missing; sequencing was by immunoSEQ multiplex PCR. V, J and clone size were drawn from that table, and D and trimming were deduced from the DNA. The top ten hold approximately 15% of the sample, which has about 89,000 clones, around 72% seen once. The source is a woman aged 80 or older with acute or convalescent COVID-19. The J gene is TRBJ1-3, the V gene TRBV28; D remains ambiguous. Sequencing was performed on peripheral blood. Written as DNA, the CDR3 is TGTGCCAGCAGTTTATTTTGGTGGAGGAACTCTGGAAACACCATATATTTT. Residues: CASSLFWWRNSGNTIYF. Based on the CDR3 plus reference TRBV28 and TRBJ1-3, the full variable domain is DVKVTQSSRYLVKRTGEKVFLECVQDMDHENMFWYRQDPGLGLRLIYFSYDVKMKEKGDIPEGYSVSREKKERFSLILESASTNQTSMYLCASSLFWWRNSGNTIYFGEGSWLTVV.